The clone carrying this T cell receptor beta chain occurred a few times. Its specificity is unknown. The record originates from a study of T cell responses to AZD1222 COVID-19 vaccine. For the study at large: Investigators merged groups given second doses at roughly 4 or roughly 12 weeks.

Sequencing used immunoSEQ multiplex PCR; TCRdb keeps in-frame clones, though not all of them. The table includes approximately 110,000 clones, about nine tenths detected once. Germline V lookup: CDR1 LGHDT, CDR2 YNNKEL (reference sequence). V lost 2 bases and J lost 5, with 19 bases in between. This CDR3 has 17 residues. Overall study results and limits: Spike was spanned by vaccine-associated CD4 TCRs, with dominance at 160-218 and 743-854. Only a handful of AZD1222 recipients, several in all, had baseline seropositivity. Scientists sampled the repertoires only once the peak T cell response had passed.

The sample in question was peripheral blood, obtained on day 0 of AZD1222 vaccination. The origin of this receptor is an adult in good health. The chain joins TRBV3-1 (or the pseudogene TRBV3-2) to TRBJ2-1; D remains unclear. The CDR3 sequence is CASSQPSGGTRHNEQFF. The CDR3 DNA reads as TGTGCCAGCAGCCAACCCTCGGGCGGAACACGGCACAATGAGCAGTTCTTC.